This entry lists 26 T cell receptor beta chains sequenced from one sample in a study of T cell repertoires in cytomegalovirus infection. For these TCRs, the target antigens are not known. TCRdb passed the reads through MiXCR, listing each CDR3 protein once. In the table there are roughly 200,000 distinct CDR3 sequences, roughly 34% of which are singletons. Sample: CD8+ T cells from cultured PBMCs, taken from culture after CMV antigen stimulation. The source is a human donor in good health (CMV status not recorded). Some clones in this sample may be carry-over from other donors' samples.

The V and J genes are TRBV7-3 and TRBJ2-1, with 7 positions matching TRBD1. V shed 5 bases and J 1 base; nucleotides not matched to a gene: 11. This CDR3 is 17 amino acids long. The germline V gene encodes CDR1 SGHTA and CDR2 FQGTGA. The CDR3 nucleotides read TGTGCCAGCAGCATGGACAGGCGAGGCAAGTCCTACAATGAGCAGTTCTTC. This codes for CASSMDRRGKSYNEQFF.

The chain combines TRBV20-1 with TRBJ1-2; D is ambiguous. The CDR3 has 13 residues. Trimming shortened V by 7 bases and J by 0 bases, and 12 bases separated the two germline ends. In germline, CDR1 is DFQATT, CDR2 SNEGSKA (reference sequence). The CDR3 reads CSVDQRANYGYTF. In DNA form, the CDR3 reads TGCAGTGTAGACCAAAGAGCTAACTATGGCTACACCTTC.

J is TRBJ1-2 and V is TRBV20-1; D possibly corresponds to TRBD1 (6 bases). The CDR3 covers 18 residues. Germline values: CDR1 DFQATT, CDR2 SNEGSKA (reference sequence). The V and J ends lost 1 base and 5 bases respectively, with 26 bases between them. CDR3 nucleotides: TGCAGTGCTAGAGGGGAGGGACAACCGAACTTATTTGCGTATGGCTACACCTTC. It specifies CSARGEGQPNLFAYGYTF.

This clonotype was recorded a few times. The V call is TRBV20-1, the J call TRBJ2-7; 7 nucleotides match TRBD1. This CDR3 has 15 residues. V shed 3 bases and J 4 bases; nucleotides not matched to a gene: 12. CDR1 and CDR2 from the germline V gene are DFQATT and SNEGSKA (reference sequence). CDR3: CSARSSRGTPYEQYF. For the CDR3, the DNA is TGCAGTGCTAGGTCCTCCAGGGGGACACCTTACGAGCAGTACTTC.

The V and J genes are TRBV27 and TRBJ2-1; perhaps D is TRBD1 or TRBD2 (5 bases each). The germline V and J ends were trimmed by 8 bases and 6 bases, with 20 bases remaining between them. CDR3 length: 15 residues. CDR1 and CDR2 (germline): MNHEY, SMNVEV (reference sequence). DNA for the CDR3: TGTGCCAGCTCCTCTGGGACCAACCGCCTCAATGAGCAGTTCTTC. This encodes CASSSGTNRLNEQFF.

The V call is TRBV5-6, the J call TRBJ1-2; TRBD1 is a possible D gene (5 bases). The V gene lost 4 bases and the J gene lost 3 bases, with 10 bases spanning the gap. Germline V gene data show CDR1 as SGHDT and CDR2 as YYEEEE. The CDR3 consists of 13 residues. The CDR3 sequence: CASSPAGHYGYTF. CDR3 DNA: TGTGCCAGCAGCCCGGCAGGGCACTATGGCTACACCTTC.

V is TRBV25-1 and J is TRBJ1-3, with D unclear. The CDR3 contains 16 residues. Germline CDR1 is MGHDK and CDR2 is SYGVNS. Trimming shortened V by 0 bases and J by 0 bases, and 9 bases separated the two germline ends. CDR3 loop: CASSEYSLSSGNTIYF. CDR3 DNA: TGTGCCAGCAGTGAATATTCCCTGAGCTCTGGAAACACCATATATTTT.

The V gene is TRBV4-2, the J gene TRBJ2-1; D remains ambiguous. Trimming took 7 bases from V and 10 from J, leaving 11 bases between them. Germline CDR1 LGHNA, CDR2 YNFKEQ. CDR3 size: 11 residues. CDR3 residues: CASTGGVEQFF. In DNA, the CDR3 is TGTGCCAGCACGGGCGGAGTAGAGCAGTTCTTC.

This chain connects TRBV5-1 to TRBJ2-5, with D uncertain. From germline, CDR1 is SGHRS and CDR2 YFSETQ. The V gene lost 7 bases and the J gene lost 0 bases, with 10 bases spanning the gap. CDR3 size: 13 residues. The CDR3 reads CASWNRYQETQYF. The DNA for the CDR3 is TGCGCCAGCTGGAATCGGTACCAAGAGACCCAGTACTTC. The whole variable domain, remainder taken from reference TRBV5-1 and TRBJ2-5, is KAGVTQTPRYLIKTRGQQVTLSCSPISGHRSVSWYQQTPGQGLQFLFEYFSETQRNKGNFPGRFSGRQFSNSRSEMNVSTLELGDSALYLCASWNRYQETQYFGPGTRLLVL.

CDR3 region: CASSLRAPGLAGRDEQFF. The CDR3 nucleotides read TGTGCCAGCAGTTTAAGGGCCCCAGGACTAGCGGGAAGGGATGAGCAGTTCTTC. V is TRBV28 and J is TRBJ2-1; 12 bases are shared with TRBD2. This CDR3 is 18 amino acids long. CDR1 and CDR2 (germline): MDHEN, SYDVKM. Trimming removed 2 bases from V and 8 bases from J; junction bases left unmatched: 13.

The chain carries TRBV28 and TRBJ2-3; TRBD2 is a possible D gene (5 bases). Germline V lookup: CDR1 MDHEN, CDR2 SYDVKM. Between the trimmed V and J ends, which lost 5 bases and 0 bases, there was a span of 9 bases. The CDR3 has 14 residues. CDR3 sequence reads: CASSREFSTDTQYF. The CDR3 coding sequence is TGTGCCAGCAGTAGGGAGTTCAGCACAGATACGCAGTATTTT.

This clonotype counts as medium-sized. The chain is built from TRBV12-3 or TRBV12-4 and TRBJ1-2; 7 nucleotides line up with TRBD1. V shed 6 bases, J shed 7 bases, and the junction held 11 bases outside the gene matches. CDR3 length: 14 amino acids. The CDR3 sequence: CASRRSGGGLGYTF. The CDR3 DNA sequence: TGTGCCAGCAGACGCTCAGGGGGAGGGCTTGGCTACACCTTC.

There are a few counts of this clonotype. The gene calls are TRBV6-1 and TRBJ1-5; D unclear. The CDR3 totals 14 residues. Trimming left V 7 bases short and J 3 bases short, with 13 bases between. Germline V gene sequence: CDR1 MNHNS, CDR2 SASEGT. The CDR3 here is CASNQQRINQPQHF. In DNA form, the CDR3 reads TGTGCCAGCAACCAACAAAGGATCAATCAGCCCCAGCATTTT.

The chain links TRBV6-1 to TRBJ2-1, with 10 bases matching TRBD2. The CDR3 is 17 amino acids. The germline V gene encodes CDR1 MNHNS and CDR2 SASEGT. Unmatched junction bases numbered 14, after V lost 3 bases and J lost 9 bases. This CDR3 reads CASSEAQLAGLQGEQFF. In DNA form, the CDR3 reads TGTGCCAGCAGTGAGGCTCAACTAGCGGGACTCCAAGGTGAGCAGTTCTTC.

This chain links TRBV9 with TRBJ2-1; 8 bases are a match to TRBD1. Germline CDR1 reads SGDLS; CDR2 reads YYNGEE. The junction had 11 bases not matched to a gene; V was cut back by 4 bases and J by 8 bases. The CDR3 covers 15 residues. The CDR3 sequence: CASSNRDRPEDEQFF. The CDR3 DNA reads TGTGCCAGCAGCAACCGGGACAGGCCTGAGGATGAGCAGTTCTTC.

The chain's CDR3 is CASSPARGEDEQFF. The CDR3 DNA reads TGTGCCAGCAGCCCGGCAAGGGGTGAGGATGAGCAGTTCTTC. The chain has TRBV7-9 and TRBJ2-1; a weak D match, TRBD1 (5 bases). Trimming pared 5 bases from V and 8 bases from J, leaving 16 bases between. There are 14 residues in the CDR3. Germline assignment: CDR1 SEHNR and CDR2 FQNEAQ (reference sequence).

The chain employs TRBV7-9 and TRBJ2-1; 9 bases are a match to TRBD1. V gave up 0 bases and J gave up 7 bases; unmatched junction bases: 7. CDR1 is SEHNR and CDR2 is FQNEAQ in the germline V gene (reference sequence). The CDR3 loop spans 16 amino acids. CDR3 sequence: CASSLAKTGGGNEQFF. The CDR3 nucleotides read TGTGCCAGCAGCTTAGCCAAAACAGGGGGCGGAAATGAGCAGTTCTTC. Looking up the rest from reference TRBV7-9 and TRBJ2-1 gives the full variable domain: DTGVSQNPRHKITKRGQNVTFRCDPISEHNRLYWYRQTLGQGPEFLTYFQNEAQLEKSRLLSDRFSAERPKGSFSTLEIQRTEQGDSAMYLCASSLAKTGGGNEQFFGPGTRLTVL.

This chain links TRBV6-1 with TRBJ2-7; D remains ambiguous. This CDR3 contains 15 residues. With 2 bases removed from V and 3 bases from J, the gap between germline ends came to 14 bases. Germline assignment: CDR1 MNHNS and CDR2 SASEGT. The DNA for the CDR3 is TGTGCCAGCAGTGAACCTGGGGATAGGATCTACGAGCAGTACTTC. Translation: CASSEPGDRIYEQYF.

This clonotype came up a few times. The chain joins TRBV5-4 to TRBJ2-7, with 13 positions matching TRBD2. CDR3 size: 14 residues. V lost 4 bases to trimming and J lost 5 bases; unmatched junction nucleotides: 3. In germline, CDR1 is SGHNT, CDR2 YYREEE (reference sequence). CDR3 bases: TGTGCCAGCAGCCGGACTAGCGGGAGCAACGAGCAGTACTTC. Translated, it gives CASSRTSGSNEQYF.

About this clonotype: Just one base apart from a much larger clone, this may be a read error. This chain links TRBV6-1 with TRBJ2-1; 8 positions match TRBD1. CDR1 and CDR2 (germline): MNHNS, SASEGT. The CDR3 has 13 amino acids. The CDR3 DNA reads TGTGCCAGCACAGGGACAGGACTCAATGAGAAGTTCTTC. Translated: CASTGTGLNEKFF.

Only a few counts were recorded for this clonotype. CDR3 protein: CASSSTSGDPEQFF. The CDR3, as DNA: TGTGCCAGCAGCTCGACTAGCGGGGACCCAGAGCAGTTCTTC. This chain links TRBV7-2 with TRBJ2-1, with 11 nucleotides matching TRBD2. In germline, CDR1 is SGHTA, CDR2 FQGNSA. The CDR3 covers 14 residues. The ends lost 4 bases at V and 10 bases at J; junction bases unmatched: 6.

In this sample, this clonotype turned up a few times. The chain employs TRBV7-9 and TRBJ1-5; 8 bases agree with TRBD1. Germline V lookup: CDR1 SEHNR, CDR2 FQNEAQ (reference sequence). CDR3 size: 18 residues. Germline trimming cut 1 base from V and 2 bases from J; bases unmatched to any gene: 10. The CDR3 spells CASSLDSGQAGGNQPQHF. The CDR3 region has the DNA TGTGCCAGCAGCTTAGACTCGGGACAGGCTGGGGGCAATCAGCCCCAGCATTTT.

The chain carries TRBV20-1 and TRBJ2-7, with 8 positions matching TRBD2. The CDR3 sequence is 14 residues long. The V gene's germline CDR1 is DFQATT and CDR2 SNEGSKA (reference sequence). The ends lost 5 bases at V and 0 bases at J; junction bases unmatched: 6. In nucleotides, the CDR3 is TGCAGTGCTTGGACTAGCAGGGCCTCCTACGAGCAGTACTTC. Protein: CSAWTSRASYEQYF.

This clonotype was seen more than once but under ten times. V and J are TRBV6-5 and TRBJ2-5; TRBD2 is a possible D gene (5 bases). The V gene's germline CDR1 is MNHEY and CDR2 SVGAGI. V was pared by 0 bases and J by 7 bases, with 12 bases between. CDR3 length: 14 amino acids. The CDR3 sequence: CASSYSEGPGTQYF. Here the CDR3 DNA reads TGTGCCAGCAGTTACTCAGAGGGCCCAGGGACCCAGTACTTC.

The V gene is TRBV19, the J gene TRBJ2-4; no definite D call. The CDR3 extends over 15 amino acids. The germline V and J ends were trimmed by 3 bases and 4 bases, with 13 bases remaining between them. The germline V gene has CDR1 LNHDA and CDR2 SQIVND (reference sequence). Here the CDR3 DNA reads TGTGCCAGTAGTATGAATCCGGGCCGGAAAAACATTCAGTACTTC. This encodes CASSMNPGRKNIQYF.

In its sample, this clonotype was seen a few times. This chain uses TRBV25-1 with TRBJ1-6; possibly TRBD1 for D (6 bases). CDR1 is MGHDK, CDR2 SYGVNS, per germline. The CDR3 extends over 18 amino acids. Deletions cut 0 bases from V and 7 bases from J, with 19 bases between. This CDR3 reads CASSEYIGTRTGNSPLHF. CDR3 coding DNA: TGTGCCAGCAGTGAATATATTGGGACACGGACTGGGAATTCACCCCTCCACTTT. Based on the CDR3 plus reference TRBV25-1 and TRBJ1-6, the full variable domain is EADIYQTPRYLVIGTGKKITLECSQTMGHDKMYWYQQDPGMELHLIHYSYGVNSTEKGDLSSESTVSRIRTEHFPLTLESARPSHTSQYLCASSEYIGTRTGNSPLHFGNGTRLTVT.